These 13 T cell receptor beta chains share one sample of origin, sequenced in a study of tissue T cells after allogeneic stem cell transplantation. Only in-frame clones appear in the TCRdb table, and some are missing; sequencing was by immunoSEQ multiplex PCR. The sample contains tens of thousands of clones, 65% to 80% of which appear only once. What was sequenced was sorted cells pooled from one or two spleens. Receptors originate from a pool of C57BL/6 mice in good health.

Turning to this clone: Gene names are the mouse ones. The read stops 1 residue short of the end of the CDR3; the missing end is completed from the germline J gene. The J gene is TRBJ1-3, the V gene TRBV19; D call uncertain. Trimming cost V 4 bases and J 0 bases, with 8 bases left between them. There are 14 residues in the CDR3. Looked up from germline, CDR1 is FNHDT and CDR2 is SITEND (reference sequence). CDR3 bases read: TGTGCCAGCAGTCCCGACAATTCTGGAAATACGCTCTAT. Encoded protein: CASSPDNSGNTLY. From start to end, the CDR3 is CASSPDNSGNTLYF.

In this sample, this clone turned up a few times. The genes are named according to mouse. The CDR3 end lies 1 residue beyond the end of the read and is filled in from the germline J gene. The chain has TRBV12-1 and TRBJ1-2; D is unresolved. This CDR3 comprises 13 residues. Trimming took 0 bases from V and 0 from J, leaving 4 bases between them. CDR1 SGHSN and CDR2 HYEKVE come from the germline V gene. The CDR3 here is CASSLVTNSDYTF. The sequenced CDR3 bases are TGTGCCAGCTCTCTCGTTACAAACTCCGACTACACC.

Turning to this clone: The gene symbols are mouse symbols. The sequenced fragment ends 1 residue before the CDR3 boundary, so the rest is inferred from the germline J gene. The rearrangement joins TRBV5 to TRBJ2-5, with 11 nucleotides matching TRBD2. This CDR3 has 16 amino acids. The ends lost 0 bases at V and 5 bases at J; junction bases unmatched: 4. Germline CDR1 is LGHNA and CDR2 is YNLKQL (reference sequence). The CDR3 bases that were read are TGTGCCAGCAGCCAAGATGGGACTGGGGGAGGAGACACCCAGTAC. Its protein is CASSQDGTGGGDTQY. The CDR3 as a whole reads CASSQDGTGGGDTQYF.

This clone was seen just once. Gene names are mouse gene names. Read coverage stops 1 residue before the CDR3 terminus; the germline J gene supplies the remainder. The gene calls are TRBV3 and TRBJ1-4, with unresolved D. V dropped 8 bases and J dropped 4 bases, with 5 bases sitting between them. The CDR3 spans 11 residues. Looked up from germline, CDR1 is SNHLY and CDR2 is FYNGKV (reference sequence). The part of the CDR3 DNA that was read is TGTGCCAGCGGTATCAACGAAAGATTATTT. The encoded protein is CASGINERLF. The whole CDR3 protein is CASGINERLFF.

Concerning this clone: The gene names here belong to mouse. The DNA ends 1 residue before the CDR3 does, and the rest of the CDR3 is filled in from the germline J gene. The V call is TRBV19, the J call TRBJ2-7, with TRBD2 matching over 13 bases. The CDR3 covers 15 residues. The germline V gene encodes CDR1 FNHDT and CDR2 SITEND (reference sequence). The trim removed 4 bases at V and 7 bases at J, leaving 8 bases unmatched. CDR3 in amino acids: CASSQGLGGRKEQYF. Incomplete CDR3 DNA: TGTGCCAGCAGTCAAGGACTGGGGGGGCGCAAGGAACAGTAC.

Turning to this clone: Here the gene names and germline are mouse. The sequence runs out 1 residue before the end of the CDR3; the remainder is reconstructed from the germline J gene. The chain combines TRBV29 with TRBJ1-1; D call uncertain. The CDR3 totals 15 residues. The V gene lost 1 base and the J gene lost 0 bases, with 9 bases spanning the gap. Germline V gene lookup returns CDR1 MSHET and CDR2 SYDVDS. The part of the CDR3 DNA that was read is TGTGCTAGCAGTTTATGGGAGACAACAAACACAGAAGTCTTC. Translating gives CASSLWETTNTEVF. The complete CDR3 sequence is CASSLWETTNTEVFF.

Concerning this clone itself: The genes are named according to mouse. From the germline J gene comes the end of the CDR3, since the read stops 1 residue before it. The chain combines TRBV5 with TRBJ2-1; 9 bases agree with TRBD2. This CDR3 spans 16 amino acids. Per germline, CDR1 LGHNA and CDR2 YNLKQL (reference sequence). V trimming: 0 bases; J trimming: 6 bases; junction bases outside the gene matches: 6. CDR3 in amino acids: CASSQDNGGALAEQFF. The CDR3 bases that were read are TGTGCCAGCAGCCAAGATAATGGGGGGGCGCTTGCTGAGCAGTTC.

With regard to this clone: Mouse germline and gene names are used. The read terminates 1 residue before the CDR3 end, so the remaining end is supplied by the germline J gene. The chain couples TRBV15 to TRBJ1-1; D unclear. CDR3 length: 14 amino acids. V was clipped by 3 bases and J by 0 bases, with 8 bases between them. The germline CDR1 and CDR2 sequences are SGHND and FRSKSL. CDR3 in amino acids: CASSFGRANTEVFF. Partial CDR3 DNA: TGTGCCAGCAGTTTTGGGCGGGCAAACACAGAAGTCTTC.

This clone has a single count. The gene names given are mouse names. Sequencing ends 1 residue short of the CDR3 end; the germline J gene provides the rest. The V call is TRBV1, the J call TRBJ2-2; 10 bases match TRBD1. V trimming: 0 bases; J trimming: 3 bases; junction bases outside the gene matches: 1. The germline gives CDR1 NSQYPW, CDR2 LRSPGD (reference sequence). The CDR3 contains 16 residues. Here the CDR3 reads CTCSAEGQGYTGQLYF. CDR3 DNA, as far as it was read: TGCACCTGCAGTGCAGAGGGACAGGGGTACACCGGGCAGCTCTAC.

Concerning this clone: Gene and germline names: mouse. The CDR3 end lies 1 residue beyond the end of the read and is filled in from the germline J gene. Other nucleotide sequences from this sample produce the same CDR3. The rearrangement uses TRBV13-2 and TRBJ1-2; TRBD1 aligns across 9 bases. The germline V gene encodes CDR1 NNHNN and CDR2 SYGAGS (reference sequence). The CDR3 is made up of 14 amino acids. Germline trimming cut 5 bases from V and 0 bases from J; bases unmatched to any gene: 2. The CDR3 loop is CASGDRGANSDYTF. The CDR3 DNA, read in part, is TGTGCCAGCGGGGACAGGGGTGCAAACTCCGACTACACC.

Details on this clone: Mouse names are used for the genes. The read finishes 1 residue shy of the CDR3 end, and the germline J gene is used to complete it. The sample has other DNA sequences that encode this CDR3 too. The rearrangement joins TRBV15 to TRBJ2-7; 9 nucleotides line up with TRBD2. CDR3 length: 12 residues. The junction had 0 bases not matched to a gene; V was cut back by 5 bases and J by 4 bases. CDR1 and CDR2 from the germline V gene are SGHND and FRSKSL. Partial CDR3 DNA: TGTGCCAGCAGTCTGGGGGGGTATGAACAGTAC. This encodes CASSLGGYEQY. The full CDR3 sequence reads CASSLGGYEQYF.

Turning to this clone: The listed genes are named as in mouse. The CDR3 end is not reached by the read, which stops 1 residue before it; the germline J gene fills it in. This chain joins TRBV3 and TRBJ1-2, with 8 bases fitting TRBD1. CDR3 length: 14 residues. V lost 4 bases to trimming and J lost 0 bases; unmatched junction nucleotides: 1. The V gene's germline CDR1 is SNHLY and CDR2 FYNGKV (reference sequence). CDR3 amino acids: CASSSDRANSDYTF. Partial CDR3 DNA: TGTGCCAGCAGCTCGGACAGGGCAAACTCCGACTACACC.

A word on this clone: The genes are named according to mouse. From the germline J gene comes the end of the CDR3, since the read stops 1 residue before it. The gene calls are TRBV1 and TRBJ2-1; 9 nucleotides agree with TRBD1. The CDR3 runs to 15 residues. Germline CDR1 is NSQYPW and CDR2 is LRSPGD (reference sequence). V dropped 2 bases and J dropped 4; count of bases not matched to a gene: 3. The covered CDR3 bases are TGCACCTGCAGTGCACCGGGACAGGGTTATGCTGAGCAGTTC. This codes for CTCSAPGQGYAEQF. The whole CDR3 region reads CTCSAPGQGYAEQFF. Full variable domain (outside the CDR3, taken from reference TRBV1 and TRBJ2-1): VTLLEQNPRWRLVPRGQAVNLRCILKNSQYPWMSWYQQDLQKQLQWLFTLRSPGDKEVKSLPGADYLATRVTDTELRLQVANMSQGRTLYCTCSAPGQGYAEQFFGPGTRLTVL.